Listed here is a single T cell receptor (beta chain). Antigen unknown. It is unclear where the CDR3 begins or ends on the DNA, so no DNA is shown, and the CDR3 is as TCRdb lists it. Germline lookup yields CDR1 SGHVS and CDR2 FQNEAQ. The CDR3 is 13 residues long, counting both termini. This sample was included in a study of CD8 T cells in ankylosing spondylitis. TCRdb redid the calling of the 5' RACE reads with MiXCR, one entry per CDR3 protein. The data show about 840,000 distinct CDR3 sequences, about 12% seen once. Study-wide results and limits: Made up of about eight highly homologous variants, a TCR beta motif appeared characteristic of ankylosing spondylitis blood. Significant enrichment of disease-linked clones was reportedly seen in matched ankylosing spondylitis synovial fluid. A number of the motif variants had already been described in reactive arthritis synovial fluid and blood.

The J gene is TRBJ1-5, the V gene TRBV7-8; TRBD1 was called by the table and not checked on the DNA. The TCR originated in a male donor with ankylosing spondylitis. The sequencing input was blood, either unsorted or a sorted T cell fraction (not recorded which). The CDR3 sequence is CASSFGDGTGAHF.